The 11 T cell receptor beta chains in this list originate from one sample, sequenced in a study of radiotherapy plus CTLA-4 blockade in lung cancer. TCRdb keeps only in-frame clones here, not all; method: immunoSEQ multiplex PCR. The sample includes about 80,000 clones, 78% of them seen just once. The sample in question was peripheral blood, obtained from a patient treated with radiotherapy plus ipilimumab. The source is a human donor with non-small cell lung cancer whose response to radiotherapy plus ipilimumab could not be evaluated. Some clones in this sample may be carry-over from other donors' samples.

This sequence joins TRBV6-5 and TRBJ2-3; tentative D call: TRBD2 (6 bases). Germline assignment: CDR1 MNHEY and CDR2 SVGAGI. The CDR3 has 15 amino acids. V was trimmed by 5 bases and J by 0 bases, leaving 12 bases between them. CDR3 in DNA: TGTGCCAGCAGTCCACCGGGACTCAGCACAGATACGCAGTATTTT. Residues: CASSPPGLSTDTQYF.

The V gene is TRBV6-1, the J gene TRBJ1-5; 10 bases fit TRBD1. Germline lookup yields CDR1 MNHNS and CDR2 SASEGT. Unmatched junction bases numbered 8, after V lost 6 bases and J lost 9 bases. CDR3 length: 14 residues. The DNA of the CDR3 is TGTGCCAGCAGGTCCGGGACAGGGGTTTCGCCCCAGCATTTT. Protein sequence: CASRSGTGVSPQHF.

The chain combines TRBV10-3 with TRBJ1-1; possibly TRBD1 for D (6 bases). Germline assignment: CDR1 ENHRY and CDR2 SYGVKD. V was shortened by 4 bases and J by 1 base, with 19 bases between the two germline ends. The CDR3 spans 17 residues. The CDR3 nucleotides are TGTGCCATCAGTGGGGTTCGGGGAGGGGGGCGGAACACTGAAGCTTTCTTT. This translates into CAISGVRGGGRNTEAFF.

The gene calls are TRBV19 and TRBJ2-7, with D possibly TRBD1 on 6 matching bases. CDR3 length equals 12 residues. V was pared by 4 bases and J by 6 bases, with 10 bases between. Germline V lookup: CDR1 LNHDA, CDR2 SQIVND (reference sequence). The DNA for the CDR3 is TGTGCCAGTAGTACCCAGGGGCTCGAGCAGTACTTC. Encoded protein: CASSTQGLEQYF.

J is TRBJ2-3 and V is TRBV7-9; D is uncertain. Germline V gene sequence: CDR1 SEHNR, CDR2 FQNEAQ (reference sequence). This CDR3 is 15 amino acids long. V lost 5 bases and J 4 bases, leaving 16 bases between the germline ends. The CDR3 DNA is TGTGCCAGCAGCCCCCTAGGAATAAGCGCAGATACGCAGTATTTT. Its translation is CASSPLGISADTQYF.

Points on this clone: Different DNA sequences within this sample yield the same CDR3. J is TRBJ1-6 and V is TRBV19; D perhaps matches TRBD1 (5 bases). Germline V gives CDR1 LNHDA, CDR2 SQIVND (reference sequence). Trimming removed 3 bases from V and 10 bases from J, with 13 bases in between. This CDR3 has 14 residues. The CDR3 DNA reads TGTGCCAGTAGTATGGGGCAGGGATCCTCACCCCTCCACTTT. Amino acids: CASSMGQGSSPLHF.

Here the CDR3 reads CASSLGGGIGSYEQYF. Written as DNA, the CDR3 is TGTGCCAGCAGCTTGGGGGGAGGGATCGGAAGCTACGAGCAGTACTTC. J is TRBJ2-7 and V is TRBV7-8; TRBD2 aligns across 7 bases. This CDR3 spans 16 amino acids. Germline V gene sequence: CDR1 SGHVS, CDR2 FQNEAQ. The V and J ends lost 3 bases and 3 bases, in that order; junction bases with no gene match: 11.

The rearrangement links TRBV7-9 to TRBJ2-5; tentatively, D is TRBD2 (6 bases). Per germline, CDR1 SEHNR and CDR2 FQNEAQ (reference sequence). The CDR3 contains 14 residues. V lost 1 base, J lost 4 bases, and 10 bases lay in between. CDR3 in DNA: TGTGCCAGCAGCTTAGTCAAGGGAGGAGAGACCCAGTACTTC. This translates into CASSLVKGGETQYF. The full variable domain, in which reference TRBV7-9 and TRBJ2-5 provide the parts outside the CDR3, is DTGVSQNPRHKITKRGQNVTFRCDPISEHNRLYWYRQTLGQGPEFLTYFQNEAQLEKSRLLSDRFSAERPKGSFSTLEIQRTEQGDSAMYLCASSLVKGGETQYFGPGTRLLVL.

The chain joins TRBV6-5 to TRBJ1-2; D is unresolved. The CDR3 sequence is 15 residues long. The V and J ends lost 0 bases and 6 bases respectively, with 14 bases between them. Germline assignment: CDR1 MNHEY and CDR2 SVGAGI. DNA for the CDR3: TGTGCCAGCAGTTACTCGACCTTTCAGAGGGATGGCTACACCTTC. As protein: CASSYSTFQRDGYTF.

The chain carries TRBV19 and TRBJ1-5, with a tentative D call TRBD1 (5 bases). CDR1 and CDR2 (germline): LNHDA, SQIVND (reference sequence). This CDR3 is built from 15 residues. With 3 bases removed from V and 3 bases from J, the gap between germline ends came to 12 bases. The CDR3, as DNA: TGTGCCAGTAGTATCCTAACCAGGGCCAATCAGCCCCAGCATTTT. Its protein product is CASSILTRANQPQHF.

The chain joins TRBV7-2 to TRBJ2-1; 12 nucleotides match TRBD2. Germline V gene data show CDR1 as SGHTA and CDR2 as FQGNSA. The V and J ends lost 3 bases and 6 bases, in that order; junction bases with no gene match: 3. The CDR3 is 15 amino acids. The CDR3 here is CASSFLAGGTNEQFF. CDR3 bases: TGTGCCAGCAGCTTTCTAGCGGGGGGGACCAATGAGCAGTTCTTC.